This TCR beta chain is from a study of shared clonotypes between healthy human individuals. Study-level background: Sampling drew on donors who were a couple of women and a few men aged 18 to 49. Study-level findings and limits: Non-shared clonotypes were found to have lower generation probabilities than the clonotypes that were shared by all four of the sorted-subset donors.

This clone was recorded only once. Its cognate antigen is unknown. The length of the CDR3 is 16 residues. Germline V gene lookup returns CDR1 SGHDT and CDR2 YYEEEE. The V end lost 2 bases, the J end lost 0 bases, and 15 bases lay between the germline ends. The assay was immunoSEQ multiplex PCR, and TCRdb's table has in-frame clones only and misses some. The sample has 1.6 million or so clones, around 98.5% seen once. This clonotype originated in a man aged 30 to 39 in good health. The sample comprised naive CD4+ T cells sorted from blood. Regarding subset: CD45RA+ positively selected. This chain connects TRBV5-6 to TRBJ2-7, with a possible D match to TRBD1 (6 bases). CDR3 sequence reads: CASSLLQGMVSYEQYF. The CDR3 nucleotides are TGTGCCAGCAGCTTACTACAGGGAATGGTCTCCTACGAGCAGTACTTC.